The 2 T cell receptor beta chains listed next were all sequenced from one sample in a study of cytomegalovirus exposure and HLA in healthy donors. Researchers ran the PCR with 60 Vbeta and 13 Jbeta primers. Clones were read by immunoSEQ multiplex PCR, and TCRdb kept only the in-frame ones, dropping some. The table includes around 88,000 clones, about four fifths detected once. The sample taken for sequencing was PBMCs. The receptors come from a woman aged 40 to 50 in good health and CMV-seropositive.

V gene TRBV6-4 combines with J gene TRBJ1-1; perhaps TRBD1 as D (5 bases). The ends were cut back, 4 bases at V and 3 bases at J, with 18 bases in the middle. In germline, CDR1 is MRHNA, CDR2 SNTAGT. The CDR3 length is 16 residues. The CDR3 DNA sequence: TGTGCCAGCAGTGGGCCAGGGCGCCCGAAGTACACTGAAGCTTTCTTT. Translated, it gives CASSGPGRPKYTEAFF.

There are a few counts of this clone. The chain is built from TRBV11-2 and TRBJ2-2; the D gene is possibly TRBD2 (6 bases). The V end lost 6 bases, the J end lost 4 bases, and 15 bases lay between the germline ends. The germline CDR1 and CDR2 sequences are SGHAT and FQNNGV. This CDR3 comprises 15 residues. The CDR3 spells CASRRGTSGTGELFF. The CDR3 DNA follows: TGTGCCAGCAGGCGCGGGACTTCGGGCACCGGGGAGCTGTTTTTT.